The entry that follows covers one T cell receptor beta chain sequence. The entry originates in a study of blood T cell repertoires in COVID-19. Study background: Sites across the United States, Italy and Spain contributed samples from acute and convalescent COVID-19. The analysed material was cDNA or gDNA that came from T cells, B-cell-depleted T cells, or PBMCs.

The repertoire was sequenced with immunoSEQ multiplex PCR; TCRdb's copy has only in-frame clones and lacks some. The data contain roughly 60,000 clones, roughly 85% of them seen just once; the ten biggest clones take up 15% to 20%. Germline lookup yields CDR1 LNHDA and CDR2 SQIVND (reference sequence). The CDR3 consists of 13 residues. The germline V and J ends were trimmed by 5 bases and 1 base, with 9 bases remaining between them. The source of this sequence is a human donor in a cohort sampled during active COVID-19. This chain uses TRBV19 with TRBJ2-7; a weak D match, TRBD2 (6 bases). The sample consisted of peripheral blood. CDR3 sequence reads: CASSPRGSYEQYF. The CDR3, as DNA: TGTGCCAGTAGTCCACGGGGGTCCTACGAGCAGTACTTC.